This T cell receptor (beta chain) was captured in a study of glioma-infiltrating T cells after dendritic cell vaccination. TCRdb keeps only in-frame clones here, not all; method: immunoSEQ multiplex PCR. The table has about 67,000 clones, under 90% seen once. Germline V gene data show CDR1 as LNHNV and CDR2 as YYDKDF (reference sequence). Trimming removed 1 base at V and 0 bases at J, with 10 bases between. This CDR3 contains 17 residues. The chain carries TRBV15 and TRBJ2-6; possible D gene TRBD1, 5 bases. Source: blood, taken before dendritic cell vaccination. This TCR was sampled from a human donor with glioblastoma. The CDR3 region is CATSRARGSSGANVLTF. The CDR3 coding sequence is TGTGCCACCAGCAGAGCAAGGGGAAGCTCTGGGGCCAACGTCCTGACTTTC.